This is a list of T cell receptor beta chains from one sample in a study of neurological immune-mediated disorders. In TCRdb, the 5' RACE reads were re-called with MiXCR into one record per CDR3 protein. The sample shows over 55,000 distinct CDR3 sequences, over 2% of them seen only once. Sequences were obtained from PBMCs. The receptors originated from a man in his fifties or sixties with multiple sclerosis. Both conserved end residues are part of each CDR3. A D gene is named only where the DNA matches it firmly. Rows may omit the clone size; those that give it use once, few, many or a size class.

D: TRBD2; V: TRBV4-3; J: TRBJ2-3; size: many; DNA: TGCGCCAGCAGCCTAGGACTAGCTGCTACGCAGTATTTT; CDR3: CASSLGLAATQYF
D: TRBD1; V: TRBV20-1; J: TRBJ1-2; size: many; DNA: TGCAGTGCGCCGGGACAGAGCTCGTATGGCTACACCTTC; CDR3: CSAPGQSSYGYTF
D: NA; V: TRBV7-7; J: TRBJ2-7; size: many; DNA: TGTGCCAGCAGCTTAGCGCCCAGGGACGAGCAGTACTTC; CDR3: CASSLAPRDEQYF
D: NA; V: TRBV20-1; J: TRBJ1-2; size: many; DNA: TGCAGTGCTTACGGACCGGGAGGTGGCTACACCTTC; CDR3: CSAYGPGGGYTF
D: TRBD2; V: TRBV7-2; J: TRBJ2-5; size: many; DNA: TGTGCCAGCAGCCTAGACGGGGGGCAAGAGACCCAGTACTTC; CDR3: CASSLDGGQETQYF
D: NA; V: TRBV20-1; J: TRBJ2-3; size: many; DNA: TGCAGTGCTAGGTTGACTAGCACAGATACGCAGTATTTT; CDR3: CSARLTSTDTQYF
D: NA; V: TRBV11-2; J: TRBJ2-5; size: many; DNA: TGTGCCAGCAGCTTAGTGTCGACGGTAGAGACCCAGTACTTC; CDR3: CASSLVSTVETQYF
D: NA; V: TRBV6-8; J: TRBJ1-1; size: many; DNA: TGTGCCAGCAGTTACAAGCCAGGAGTCGAGAACACTGAAGCTTTCTTT; CDR3: CASSYKPGVENTEAFF
D: TRBD1; V: TRBV14; J: TRBJ2-2; size: many; DNA: TGTGCCAGCAGCCAGGGACAGGGAAAAACCGGGGAGCTGTTTTTT; CDR3: CASSQGQGKTGELFF
D: NA; V: TRBV12-3/TRBV12-4; J: TRBJ2-7; size: many; DNA: TGTGCCAGCAGTTTAGGGCCAGCCTACGAGCAGTACTTC; CDR3: CASSLGPAYEQYF
D: NA; V: TRBV7-3; J: TRBJ2-2; size: many; DNA: TGTGCCAGCAGCTTAAGAGACACCGGGGAGCTGTTTTTT; CDR3: CASSLRDTGELFF
D: NA; V: TRBV10-3; J: TRBJ1-5; size: many; DNA: TGTGCCATCAGAAAGACAGATTATCAGCCCCAGCATTTT; CDR3: CAIRKTDYQPQHF
D: NA; V: TRBV4-2; J: TRBJ2-5; size: NA; DNA: TGTGCCAGCAGCCAAGATACCCAAGAGAACCAGTACTTC; CDR3: CASSQDTQENQYF
D: NA; V: TRBV20-1; J: TRBJ1-6; size: many; DNA: TGCAGTGCTAGAAGTGGGAGTTCACCCCTCCACTTT; CDR3: CSARSGSSPLHF
D: NA; V: TRBV2; J: TRBJ1-1; size: many; DNA: TGTGCCAGCAGTGAAGGGGAATTGAACACTGAAGCTTTCTTT; CDR3: CASSEGELNTEAFF
D: NA; V: TRBV10-2; J: TRBJ1-2; size: many; DNA: TGCGCCAGCAGTACAAATAGCTATGGCTACACCTTC; CDR3: CASSTNSYGYTF
D: NA; V: TRBV12-3/TRBV12-4; J: TRBJ1-5; size: many; DNA: TGTGCCAGCAGTTTGAGGCAGTCTCAGCCCCAGCATTTT; CDR3: CASSLRQSQPQHF
D: NA; V: TRBV20-1; J: TRBJ1-2; size: many; DNA: TGCAGTGCTAGAGAGTTCACAGGGCGTGGCTACACCTTC; CDR3: CSAREFTGRGYTF
D: NA; V: TRBV6-5; J: TRBJ1-2; size: many; DNA: TGTGCCAGCTGGGACTTTTTAGTAGGCTACACCTTC; CDR3: CASWDFLVGYTF
D: NA; V: TRBV20-1; J: TRBJ1-2; size: many; DNA: TGCAGTGCCACGGGGGCTGCGAACTATGGCTACACCTTC; CDR3: CSATGAANYGYTF
D: NA; V: TRBV7-8; J: TRBJ2-1; size: many; DNA: TGTGCCAGCAGCTTAGTTGGGGTGAGCTACAATGAGCAGTTCTTC; CDR3: CASSLVGVSYNEQFF
D: NA; V: TRBV7-2; J: TRBJ1-2; size: many; DNA: TGTGCCAGCAGCTTAGAGGGATGGAGTGGCTACACCTTC; CDR3: CASSLEGWSGYTF
D: NA; V: TRBV9; J: TRBJ2-3; size: many; DNA: TGTGACAGCAGCACAAATACAGATACGCAGTATTTT; CDR3: CDSSTNTDTQYF
D: NA; V: TRBV7-7; J: TRBJ2-5; size: few; DNA: TGTGCCAGTGGGGAAGGGCTGGGTGAGACCCAGTACTTC; CDR3: CASGEGLGETQYF
D: TRBD2; V: TRBV6-2/TRBV6-3; J: TRBJ2-1; size: many; DNA: TGTGCCAGCAGCCAAAGGACTAGGATCCACTCCTACAATGAGCAGTTCTTC; CDR3: CASSQRTRIHSYNEQFF
D: NA; V: TRBV10-2; J: TRBJ2-1; size: many; DNA: TGCGCCAGCAGTGAGGTGGTAGCGAGGCATGAGCAGTTCTTC; CDR3: CASSEVVARHEQFF
D: NA; V: TRBV6-5; J: TRBJ1-5; size: few; DNA: TGTGCCAGCAGAAGGGGTAATCAGCCCCAGCATTTT; CDR3: CASRRGNQPQHF
D: NA; V: TRBV6-2/TRBV6-3; J: TRBJ1-5; size: NA; DNA: TGTGCCAGCAGGCATACCAGCAATAAGACCCAGAATTTT; CDR3: CASRHTSNKTQNF